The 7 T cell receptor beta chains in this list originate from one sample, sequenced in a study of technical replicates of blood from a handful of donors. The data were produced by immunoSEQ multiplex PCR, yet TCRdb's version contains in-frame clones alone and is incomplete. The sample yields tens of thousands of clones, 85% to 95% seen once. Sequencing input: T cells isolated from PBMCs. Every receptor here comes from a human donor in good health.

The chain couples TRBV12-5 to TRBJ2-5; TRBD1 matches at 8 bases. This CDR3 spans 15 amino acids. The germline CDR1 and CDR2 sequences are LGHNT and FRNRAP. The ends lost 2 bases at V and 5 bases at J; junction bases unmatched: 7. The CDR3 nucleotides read TGTGCTAGTGGTTTGAGTAACAGGGGGAGGGAGACCCAGTACTTC. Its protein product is CASGLSNRGRETQYF.

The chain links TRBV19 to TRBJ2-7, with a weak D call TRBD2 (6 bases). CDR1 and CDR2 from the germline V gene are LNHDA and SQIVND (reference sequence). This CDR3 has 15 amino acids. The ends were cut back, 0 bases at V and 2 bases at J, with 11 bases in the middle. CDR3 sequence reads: CASSIDTGLTYEQYF. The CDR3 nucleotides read TGTGCCAGTAGTATAGACACGGGACTGACCTACGAGCAGTACTTC.

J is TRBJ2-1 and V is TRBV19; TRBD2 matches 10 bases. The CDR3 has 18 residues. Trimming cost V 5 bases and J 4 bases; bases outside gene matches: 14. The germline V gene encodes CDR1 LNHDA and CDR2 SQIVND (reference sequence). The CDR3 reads CASSSTGLAGVWYNEQFF. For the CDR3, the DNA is TGTGCCAGTAGTTCTACCGGGCTAGCGGGAGTCTGGTACAATGAGCAGTTCTTC. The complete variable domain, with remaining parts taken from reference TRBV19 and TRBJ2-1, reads DGGITQSPKYLFRKEGQNVTLSCEQNLNHDAMYWYRQDPGQGLRLIYYSQIVNDFQKGDIAEGYSVSREKKESFPLTVTSAQKNPTAFYLCASSSTGLAGVWYNEQFFGPGTRLTVL.

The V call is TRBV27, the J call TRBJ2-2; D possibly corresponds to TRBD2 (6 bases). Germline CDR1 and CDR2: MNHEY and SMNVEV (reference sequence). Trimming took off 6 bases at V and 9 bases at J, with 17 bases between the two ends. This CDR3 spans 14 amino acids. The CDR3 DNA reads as TGTGCCAGCAGCAAACAATATGGGAGGTGGGAGCTGTTTTTT. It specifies CASSKQYGRWELFF.

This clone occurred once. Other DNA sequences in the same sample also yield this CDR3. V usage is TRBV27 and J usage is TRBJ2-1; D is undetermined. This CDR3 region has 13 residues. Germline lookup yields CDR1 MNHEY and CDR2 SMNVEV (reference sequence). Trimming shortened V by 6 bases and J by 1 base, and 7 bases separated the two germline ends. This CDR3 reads CASSKESYNEQFF. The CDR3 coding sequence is TGTGCCAGCAGCAAGGAGTCCTACAATGAGCAGTTCTTC.

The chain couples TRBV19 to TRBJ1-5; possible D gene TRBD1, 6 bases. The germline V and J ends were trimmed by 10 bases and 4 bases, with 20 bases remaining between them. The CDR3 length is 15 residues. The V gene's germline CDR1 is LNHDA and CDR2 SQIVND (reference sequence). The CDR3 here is CATKTGSQGNQPQHF. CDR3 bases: TGTGCCACTAAAACAGGGAGCCAGGGGAATCAGCCCCAGCATTTT.

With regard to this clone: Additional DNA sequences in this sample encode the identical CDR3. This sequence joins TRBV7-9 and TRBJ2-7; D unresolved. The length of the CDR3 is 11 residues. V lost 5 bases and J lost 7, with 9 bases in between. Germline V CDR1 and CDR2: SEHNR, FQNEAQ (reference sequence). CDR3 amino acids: CASSPSYEQYF. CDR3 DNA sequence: TGTGCCAGCAGCCCGTCGTATGAGCAGTACTTC. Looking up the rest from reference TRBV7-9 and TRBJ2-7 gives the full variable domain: DTGVSQNPRHKITKRGQNVTFRCDPISEHNRLYWYRQTLGQGPEFLTYFQNEAQLEKSRLLSDRFSAERPKGSFSTLEIQRTEQGDSAMYLCASSPSYEQYFGPGTRLTVT.